This T cell receptor beta chain was profiled in a study of T cells after posttransplantation cyclophosphamide. This clone was detected once. The data were produced by immunoSEQ multiplex PCR, yet TCRdb's version contains in-frame clones alone and is incomplete. Here the sample spans fewer than 30,000 clones, roughly 88% being singletons. Trimming cost V 3 bases and J 9 bases, with 15 bases left between them. The germline CDR1 and CDR2 sequences are SGHTA and FQGNSA. The CDR3 covers 14 residues. The clonotype was recovered from a woman in her sixties or seventies with a blood cancer, CMV-positive, and with a related stem cell donor. The sample taken for sequencing was PBMCs. The V gene is TRBV7-2, the J gene TRBJ2-1, with a weak D call TRBD2 (6 bases). CDR3: CASSFAGGKFEQFF. CDR3 in DNA: TGTGCCAGCAGCTTCGCGGGCGGGAAGTTTGAGCAGTTCTTC.